These T cell receptor beta chains were read from a single sample in a study of blood T cell repertoires in COVID-19. Sequencing was performed with immunoSEQ multiplex PCR; in TCRdb, only in-frame clones are kept and a portion is missing. Among about 68,000 clones listed, approximately 90% were seen once. Sequencing used peripheral blood. The receptors were sampled from a woman aged 50 to 60 with COVID-19, enrolled during active disease. CDR3s include the opening cysteine and the closing phenylalanine or tryptophan. D genes are given only for firm matches. Size is omitted from some rows. Given values are once, few, many or a class for expanded clones.

j_call | v_call | clone_size | d_call | cdr3_nt | cdr3_aa
TRBJ2-7 | TRBV11-2 | . | TRBD2 | TGTGCCAGCAGCTACGGGGGGTATCCCTACGAGCAGTACTTC | CASSYGGYPYEQYF
TRBJ2-3 | TRBV2 | . | . | TGTGCCAGCAAGACCGGGTCTATGGTCCCAGATACGCAGTATTTT | CASKTGSMVPDTQYF
TRBJ2-1 | TRBV30 | . | TRBD2 | TGTGCCTGGAGTGGACTAGCGGTCTACAATGAGCAGTTCTTC | CAWSGLAVYNEQFF
TRBJ2-2 | TRBV15 | . | . | TGTGCCACCAGCAAACGGGGAACCGGGGAGCTGTTTTTT | CATSKRGTGELFF
TRBJ2-3 | TRBV2 | . | . | TGTGCCAGCAGGGGAGGCGGCACAGATACGCAGTATTTT | CASRGGGTDTQYF
TRBJ2-6 | TRBV10-3 | . | TRBD1 | TGTGCCATCAGTGGCAGTGGGACAGGGATCTCTGGGGCCAACGTCCTGACTTTC | CAISGSGTGISGANVLTF
TRBJ2-3 | TRBV28 | . | . | TGTGCCAGCAGTACCAGGGTGGGGCAAGCGGATACGCAGTATTTT | CASSTRVGQADTQYF
TRBJ2-7 | TRBV18 | few | TRBD1 | TGTGCCAGCTCCTCGACAGGGACCCCCTACGAGCAGTACTTC | CASSSTGTPYEQYF
TRBJ1-5 | TRBV2 | few | . | TGTGCCAGCAGTTCCGGACTGGAAAGCAATCAGCCCCAGCATTTT | CASSSGLESNQPQHF
TRBJ1-1 | TRBV5-1 | . | . | TGCGCCAGCAGCTTGAGACCCCAAGGAGGGAGGACTGAAGCTTTCTTT | CASSLRPQGGRTEAFF
TRBJ2-7 | TRBV6-5 | . | TRBD2 | TGTGCCAGCAGACCCATGATAGCGGGAGGCTACGAGCAGTACTTC | CASRPMIAGGYEQYF
TRBJ2-7 | TRBV25-1 | . | . | TGTGCCAGCAGTGGGGGAGGTTCCTACGAGCAGTACTTC | CASSGGGSYEQYF
TRBJ2-7 | TRBV5-1 | . | . | TGCGCCAGCAGCTTGGAGAGTTCACCCGCCTCCGAGCAGTACTTC | CASSLESSPASEQYF
TRBJ2-7 | TRBV11-2 | . | . | TGTGCCAGCAGCTCGATAGGACCCGGACGCAAAGGGGGCGAGCAGTACTTC | CASSSIGPGRKGGEQYF
TRBJ2-3 | TRBV28 | . | . | TGTGCCAGCAGTTTATTAAGGGCGGGAATCACAGATACGCAGTATTTT | CASSLLRAGITDTQYF
TRBJ2-3 | TRBV5-1 | once | . | TGCGCCAGCAACCGTAAGGGGCTGTCGGGTTACACAGATACGCAGTATTTT | CASNRKGLSGYTDTQYF
TRBJ2-1 | TRBV25-1 | . | . | TGTGCCAGCAGTACACTAGCCGTATTAGCCAACAATGAGCAGTTCTTC | CASSTLAVLANNEQFF
TRBJ2-2 | TRBV19 | . | TRBD1 | TGTGCCAGTAGTCTCGGACAGGGAGAGCTGTTTTTT | CASSLGQGELFF
TRBJ2-2 | TRBV3-1/TRBV3-2 | . | . | TGTGCCAGCAGCCTAAACCCGGGGTCCGGGGAGCTGTTTTTT | CASSLNPGSGELFF
TRBJ1-3 | TRBV11-2 | few | . | TGTGCCAGCAGCGTTGACAGGCTGGGTGGTTTAACCATATATTTT | CASSVDRLGGLTIYF
TRBJ2-7 | TRBV13 | . | TRBD1 | TGTGCCAGCAGCTCGAGACAGGGCCAGGAGCAGTACTTC | CASSSRQGQEQYF
TRBJ1-1 | TRBV19 | . | TRBD1 | TGTGCCAGTACCTACCGCTCCCTATACAGGGGGCGCCTGACTGAAGCTTTCTTT | CASTYRSLYRGRLTEAFF
TRBJ2-5 | TRBV5-8 | . | . | TGTGCCAGCAGCTTGGTTCGAGAGACCCAGTACTTC | CASSLVRETQYF
TRBJ1-2 | TRBV6-5 | . | TRBD1 | TGTGCCAGCAGTTTATACGGGACAGGGAACTATGGCTACACCTTC | CASSLYGTGNYGYTF
TRBJ2-1 | TRBV3-1/TRBV3-2 | . | . | TGTGCCAGCAGCCAAGTGGGGCTAGCGCCCTACAATGAGCAGTTCTTC | CASSQVGLAPYNEQFF
TRBJ2-2 | TRBV2 | . | . | TGTGCCAGCAGAGACAGAACCTACACCGGGGAGCTGTTTTTT | CASRDRTYTGELFF
TRBJ1-3 | TRBV18 | . | . | TGTGCCAGCACGCAGCGGGGGAGCTCTGGAAACACCATATATTTT | CASTQRGSSGNTIYF